In its sample, the clone carrying this TCR beta chain was seen a few times. Its target is not known. From the RT-PCR reads, TCRdb called clonotypes with MiXCR, one entry per CDR3 protein. The profile shows over 300,000 distinct CDR3 sequences, 21% of them singletons. The record originates from a study of response to subunit inactivated influenza vaccine. Findings and limits, study-wide: Authors suggested seasonal influenza vaccinations each recruit few new T cells.

CDR1 is LGHDT, CDR2 YNNKEL, per germline (reference sequence). This CDR3 contains 13 residues. Trimming at V came to 4 bases and at J to 9 bases, leaving 5 bases not matched to a gene. This sequence originates from a man in his fifties or sixties who received an inactivated influenza vaccine. V gene TRBV3-1 combines with J gene TRBJ1-5, with 8 bases matching TRBD1. The source material was PBMCs from blood, sampled about 19 months after vaccination. The CDR3 spells CASSPDRVGPQHF. CDR3 sequence (DNA): TGTGCCAGCAGCCCGGACAGGGTTGGGCCCCAGCATTTT.